This is a list of T cell receptor beta chains from one sample in a study of shared clonotypes between healthy human individuals. TCRdb's copy holds only in-frame clones and misses some; the assay was immunoSEQ multiplex PCR. The table lists about 1,900,000 clones, less than 95% of them singletons. Sample: naive CD8+ T cells sorted from blood. The receptors come from a man between 18 and 29 years old in good health. Each CDR3 is given with its conserved first and last residue. Fields, in order: J gene, D gene, V gene, clone size, CDR3 protein, CDR3 DNA. D genes are given only for firm matches. Part of the rows lack a size; the others show once, few, many or a class for expanded clones.

>TRBJ2-7|.|TRBV19|.
CASSGQGLIYEQYF
TGTGCCAGTAGTGGACAAGGGTTGATCTACGAGCAGTACTTC
>TRBJ2-7|.|TRBV19|.
CASRSDPSAYEQYF
TGTGCCAGTAGATCGGATCCCTCAGCCTACGAGCAGTACTTC
>TRBJ2-3|.|TRBV14|.
CASSPLEGTDTQYF
TGTGCCAGCAGCCCTCTGGAGGGCACAGATACGCAGTATTTT
>TRBJ2-2|.|TRBV13|.
CASSLGMGNTGELFF
TGTGCCAGCAGCTTAGGCATGGGGAACACCGGGGAGCTGTTTTTT
>TRBJ2-1|TRBD2|TRBV4-1|.
CASSQDPSGGARNEQFF
TGCGCCAGCAGCCAAGATCCTAGCGGGGGGGCTAGAAATGAGCAGTTCTTC
>TRBJ1-3|.|TRBV11-3|.
CASSFVSGAGNTIYF
TGTGCCAGCAGCTTCGTGTCAGGGGCTGGAAACACCATATATTTT
>TRBJ2-3|TRBD1|TRBV10-3|once
CAISEQGNSDTQYF
TGTGCCATCAGTGAACAGGGGAATTCAGATACGCAGTATTTT
>TRBJ1-1|.|TRBV13|.
CASSIARGLRSTEAFF
TGTGCCAGCAGCATTGCCCGGGGGCTCCGATCCACTGAAGCTTTCTTT
>TRBJ2-7|.|TRBV6-1|.
CASSENEGYEQYF
TGTGCCAGCAGTGAAAACGAGGGATACGAGCAGTACTTC
>TRBJ2-7|TRBD1|TRBV7-9|.
CASSLVQGIGYEQYF
TGTGCCAGCAGCTTAGTACAGGGGATTGGGTACGAGCAGTACTTC
>TRBJ2-5|TRBD2|TRBV5-1|.
CASSSPGGEETQYF
TGCGCCAGCAGCTCCCCGGGGGGGGAAGAGACCCAGTACTTC
>TRBJ2-7|.|TRBV27|.
CASSPYTSSYEQYF
TGTGCCAGCAGCCCTTACACGAGCTCCTACGAGCAGTACTTC
>TRBJ2-1|.|TRBV27|once
CASSSSEGGDEQFF
.
>TRBJ2-7|TRBD1|TRBV27|.
CASSPWTGAEYEQYF
TGTGCCAGCAGTCCCTGGACAGGGGCTGAGTACGAGCAGTACTTC
>TRBJ1-1|TRBD1|TRBV27|.
CASSAQGVNTEAFF
TGTGCCAGCAGCGCACAGGGGGTGAACACTGAAGCTTTCTTT
>TRBJ1-1|.|TRBV12-5|.
CASGLAGGRGTEAFF
TGTGCTAGTGGTTTGGCGGGGGGCAGGGGAACTGAAGCTTTCTTT
>TRBJ1-2|.|TRBV9|.
CASWSDYGYTF
TGTGCCAGCTGGTCGGACTATGGCTACACCTTC
>TRBJ2-7|.|TRBV9|.
CASSPHRGRGYEQYF
TGTGCCAGCAGCCCCCATCGGGGACGGGGTTACGAGCAGTACTTC
>TRBJ1-3|.|TRBV4-1|.
CASSPQGRGAGGNTIYF
TGCGCCAGCAGCCCCCAGGGAAGGGGTGCGGGTGGAAACACCATATATTTT
>TRBJ2-5|TRBD2|TRBV7-8|.
CASSLGLAGARYQETQYF
TGTGCCAGCAGCCTCGGACTAGCGGGAGCCAGGTACCAAGAGACCCAGTACTTC
>TRBJ2-3|TRBD1|TRBV11-2|.
CASSFTGGGTDTQYF
TGTGCCAGCAGCTTCACAGGGGGCGGGACAGATACGCAGTATTTT
>TRBJ1-5|.|TRBV2|.
CASSQDFSNQPQHF
TGTGCCAGCAGTCAGGATTTTAGCAATCAGCCCCAGCATTTT
>TRBJ1-5|.|TRBV4-1|.
CASSQDPGTGKPQHF
TGCGCCAGCAGCCAAGATCCCGGTACAGGGAAGCCCCAGCATTTT
>TRBJ2-7|TRBD1|TRBV2|once
CASSKTGGTYYEQYF
TGTGCCAGCAGTAAGACAGGGGGCACCTACTACGAGCAGTACTTC
>TRBJ2-1|.|TRBV30|.
CAWSVGQGNNEQFF
TGTGCCTGGAGTGTTGGGCAGGGAAACAATGAGCAGTTCTTC
>TRBJ2-3|.|TRBV10-1|.
CASSEEGRVDTQYF
TGCGCCAGCAGTGAGGAGGGACGGGTTGATACGCAGTATTTT
>TRBJ2-2|.|TRBV7-2|.
CASSLGQPGELFF
TGTGCCAGCAGCTTAGGACAGCCCGGGGAGCTGTTTTTT
>TRBJ2-2|.|TRBV7-9|.
CASSHAVNTGELFF
TGTGCCAGCAGCCATGCGGTAAACACCGGGGAGCTGTTTTTT
>TRBJ2-1|TRBD2|TRBV4-3|.
CASSQDTRTSGSEQFF
TGCGCCAGCAGCCAAGATACCCGGACTAGCGGGAGTGAGCAGTTCTTC